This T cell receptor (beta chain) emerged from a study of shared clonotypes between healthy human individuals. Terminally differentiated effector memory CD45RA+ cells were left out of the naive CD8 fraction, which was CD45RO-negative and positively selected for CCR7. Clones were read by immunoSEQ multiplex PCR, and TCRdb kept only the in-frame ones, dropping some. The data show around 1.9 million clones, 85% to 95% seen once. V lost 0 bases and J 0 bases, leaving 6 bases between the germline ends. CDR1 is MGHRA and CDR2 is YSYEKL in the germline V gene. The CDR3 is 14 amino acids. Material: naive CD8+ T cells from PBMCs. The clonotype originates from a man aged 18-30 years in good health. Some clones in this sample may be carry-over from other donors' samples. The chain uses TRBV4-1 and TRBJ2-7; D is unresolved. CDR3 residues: CASSQEWLSYEQYF. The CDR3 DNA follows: TGCGCCAGCAGCCAAGAGTGGCTCTCCTACGAGCAGTACTTC.